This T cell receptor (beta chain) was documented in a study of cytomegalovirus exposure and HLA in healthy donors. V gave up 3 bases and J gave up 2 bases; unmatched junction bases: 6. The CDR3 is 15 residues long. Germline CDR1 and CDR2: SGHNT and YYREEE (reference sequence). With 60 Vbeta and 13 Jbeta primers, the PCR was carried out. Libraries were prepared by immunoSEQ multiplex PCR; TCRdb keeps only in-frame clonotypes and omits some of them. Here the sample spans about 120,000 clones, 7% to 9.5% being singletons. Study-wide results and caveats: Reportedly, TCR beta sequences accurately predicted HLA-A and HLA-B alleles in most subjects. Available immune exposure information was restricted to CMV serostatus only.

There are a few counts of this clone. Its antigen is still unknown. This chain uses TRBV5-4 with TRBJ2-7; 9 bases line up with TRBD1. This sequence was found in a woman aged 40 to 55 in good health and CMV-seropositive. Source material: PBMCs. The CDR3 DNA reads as TGTGCCAGCAGCTCGAGGGACAGGGCAACCTACGAGCAGTACTTC. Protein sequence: CASSSRDRATYEQYF.